This entry describes one T cell receptor (beta chain). This sample is part of a study of blood T cell repertoires in COVID-19. Study background: PBMCs, B-cell-depleted T cells, or T cells provided the cDNA or gDNA that made up the material.

The Seattle patients joined while their infection was active and were tracked longitudinally afterward. Under the authors' procedure: Reference gene primer amplification gave estimated nucleated cell counts. Clones were sequenced by immunoSEQ multiplex PCR, and TCRdb holds only the in-frame ones, with some missing. The D gene and trimming were derived from the DNA, and the V and J assignments and clone size from that table. The sample shows about 400,000 clones, 75% to 90% of them seen only once. The length of the CDR3 is 16 residues. The V and J ends lost 0 bases and 0 bases respectively, with 11 bases between them. From germline, CDR1 is SGDLS and CDR2 YYNGEE.

The rearrangement links TRBV9 to TRBJ2-3, with D possibly TRBD2 on 6 matching bases. The receptor's source is a woman aged 60-75 years with COVID-19, enrolled during active disease. The sequenced sample was peripheral blood. CDR3 sequence (DNA): TGTGCCAGCAGCGTAGGGGACTGGCATAGCACAGATACGCAGTATTTT. Translated, it gives CASSVGDWHSTDTQYF.